The source of this T cell receptor beta chain is a study of early T cells in non-severe SARS-CoV-2 infection. CDR1 MNHEY and CDR2 SVGAGI come from the germline V gene. V was clipped by 2 bases and J by 4 bases; unmatched bases: 2. CDR3 length: 15 amino acids. From the 5' RACE reads, TCRdb called clonotypes with MiXCR, one entry per CDR3 protein. The repertoire consists of 70,000 to 95,000 distinct CDR3 sequences, with about 14% occurring once and the leading ten covering about 10%. This clonotype was recorded at least ten times. Material: whole blood. This chain joins TRBV6-5 and TRBJ2-6; 7 positions match TRBD2. The receptor's source is an adult who was a healthcare worker with PCR-confirmed SARS-CoV-2 infection or an uninfected control (not recorded which). As DNA, the CDR3 is TGTGCCAGCAGTTACCGGGGGGACGGGGCCAACGTCCTGACTTTC. This translates into CASSYRGDGANVLTF.